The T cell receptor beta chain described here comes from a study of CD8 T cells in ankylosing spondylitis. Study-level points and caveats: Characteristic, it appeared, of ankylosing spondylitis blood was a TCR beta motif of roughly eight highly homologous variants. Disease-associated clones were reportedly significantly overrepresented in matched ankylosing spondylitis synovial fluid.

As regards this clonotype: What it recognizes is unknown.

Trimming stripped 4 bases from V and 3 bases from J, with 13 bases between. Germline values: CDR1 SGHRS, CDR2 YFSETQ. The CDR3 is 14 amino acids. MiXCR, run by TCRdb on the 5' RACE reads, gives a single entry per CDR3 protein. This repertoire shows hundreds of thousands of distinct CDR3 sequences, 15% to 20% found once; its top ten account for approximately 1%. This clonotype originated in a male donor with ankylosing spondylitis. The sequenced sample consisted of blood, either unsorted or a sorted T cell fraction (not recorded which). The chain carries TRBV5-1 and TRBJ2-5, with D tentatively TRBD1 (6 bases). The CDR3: CASSPIEGEETQYF. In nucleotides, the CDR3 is TGCGCCAGCAGCCCGATCGAGGGGGAAGAGACCCAGTACTTC.